The rows below give T cell receptor beta chains drawn from one sample of a study of cytomegalovirus exposure and HLA in healthy donors. The repertoire was sequenced with immunoSEQ multiplex PCR; TCRdb's copy has only in-frame clones and lacks some. The data show 110,000 to 150,000 clones, 65% to 90% seen once. Material: PBMCs. The source is a female donor in good health and CMV-seronegative. The CDR3 runs from the conserved cysteine through the conserved F or W. A D gene is named only where the DNA matches it firmly. The size entry is marked missing in some rows and otherwise reads once, few, many or a size class.

TRBD2	TRBJ2-1	-	TRBV27	CASSLLAGSGGLYNEQFF	TGTGCCAGCAGCTTGCTAGCGGGGAGTGGGGGTCTTTACAATGAGCAGTTCTTC
-	TRBJ2-5	-	TRBV4-2	CASSQGSSGEETQYF	TGTGCCAGCAGCCAAGGGTCGAGCGGAGAAGAGACCCAGTACTTC
-	TRBJ2-3	few	TRBV5-6	CASSFAGADTQYF	TGTGCCAGCAGCTTCGCAGGGGCAGATACGCAGTATTTT
-	TRBJ2-7	-	TRBV27	CASSLGIRVDEQYF	TGTGCCAGCAGTTTAGGGATCAGGGTCGACGAGCAGTACTTC
-	TRBJ2-1	-	TRBV25-1	CASSLQAGTDAYNEQFF	TGTGCCAGCAGTCTACAGGCGGGGACTGACGCTTACAATGAGCAGTTCTTC
-	TRBJ2-6	-	TRBV5-8	CASSLRTKGAKGANVLTF	TGTGCCAGCAGCTTGAGGACTAAGGGGGCTAAAGGGGCCAACGTCCTGACTTTC
-	TRBJ1-2	-	TRBV6-1	CASRPELANYGYTF	TGTGCCAGCAGACCCGAGTTAGCTAACTATGGCTACACCTTC
TRBD1	TRBJ1-4	-	TRBV5-1	CASSFSTGEKLFF	TGCGCCAGCAGCTTCTCGACAGGGGAGAAACTGTTTTTT
TRBD2	TRBJ2-7	once	TRBV7-2	CASALLLAGVREQYF	TGTGCCAGCGCCTTGTTACTAGCGGGAGTTCGGGAGCAGTACTTC
TRBD2	TRBJ2-1	-	TRBV10-1	CASSEGVAGGYNEQFF	TGCGCCAGCAGTGAAGGGGTAGCGGGAGGGTACAATGAGCAGTTCTTC